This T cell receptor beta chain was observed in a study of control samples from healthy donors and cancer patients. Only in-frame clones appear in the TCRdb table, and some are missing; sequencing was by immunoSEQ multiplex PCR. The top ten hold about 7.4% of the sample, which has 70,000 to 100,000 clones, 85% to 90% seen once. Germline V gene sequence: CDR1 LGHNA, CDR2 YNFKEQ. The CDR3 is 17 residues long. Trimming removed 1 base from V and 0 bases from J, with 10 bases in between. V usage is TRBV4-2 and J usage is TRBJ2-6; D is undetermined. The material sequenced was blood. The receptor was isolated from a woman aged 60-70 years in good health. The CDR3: CASSQGASYSGANVLTF. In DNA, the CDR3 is TGTGCCAGCAGCCAAGGGGCTTCATACTCTGGGGCCAACGTCCTGACTTTC.